This T cell receptor beta chain was identified in a study of blood T cells in healthy people across ages. CDR3 size: 14 residues. Germline V gene data show CDR1 as DFQATT and CDR2 as SNEGSKA (reference sequence). J gave up 3 bases and V 5 bases, and 7 bases lay outside the gene matches. A second about 7 to 11 cycle PCR used barcoded and J-beta primers. TCRdb ran MiXCR on the 5' RACE reads and lists one entry per CDR3 protein. Among over a million distinct CDR3 sequences, more than 35% were seen once, and the ten largest hold approximately 20%. The sequenced material came from blood. The gene calls are TRBV20-1 and TRBJ2-1; TRBD2 matches at 7 bases. The sequence was obtained from a woman aged 55-75 years in good health. CDR3 sequence reads: CSALSGTFYNEQFF. In DNA form, the CDR3 reads TGCAGTGCTTTGAGCGGGACCTTCTACAATGAGCAGTTCTTC.